Each of the 9 T cell receptor beta chains below was sequenced from the same sample in a study of beta chain features in type 1 diabetes. Whole-study findings and limits: Type 1 diabetes patients showed a moderate but significant shortening of TCRB CDR3s in all four CD4+ subsets.

Their cognate antigens are unknown. What was sequenced were expressed TCRB transcripts, since all of the isolated RNA had been reverse transcribed. Profiled with immunoSEQ multiplex PCR; TCRdb holds only in-frame clones, not every one. The profile shows about 340,000 clones, roughly 14% of them singletons. The specimen sequenced was naive CD4+ T cells from blood. Receptors were obtained from a woman in her late teens or twenties with type 1 diabetes.

This rearrangement joins TRBV9 to TRBJ2-5; TRBD2 matches at 12 bases. The V gene's germline CDR1 is SGDLS and CDR2 YYNGEE. The junction had 10 bases not matched to a gene; V was cut back by 0 bases and J by 4 bases. The CDR3 sequence is 18 residues long. CDR3 sequence (DNA): TGTGCCAGCAGCGTAGTGCCTAGCGGGAGGGCCGGGAGAGAGACCCAGTACTTC. As protein: CASSVVPSGRAGRETQYF.

The rearrangement links TRBV29-1 to TRBJ1-1; weak D call: TRBD1 (5 bases). This CDR3 has 12 residues. The V and J ends lost 7 bases and 4 bases respectively, with 13 bases between them. Germline V gene sequence: CDR1 SQVTM, CDR2 ANQGSEA. Here the CDR3 reads CSGSREATEAFF. In DNA form, the CDR3 reads TGCAGCGGTTCCAGGGAGGCCACTGAAGCTTTCTTT.

The chain carries TRBV5-1 and TRBJ1-4, with D perhaps matching TRBD1 (6 bases). The CDR3 covers 12 residues. The V gene's germline CDR1 is SGHRS and CDR2 YFSETQ. V dropped 4 bases and J dropped 8 bases, with 9 bases sitting between them. CDR3 in amino acids: CASSLDREKLFF. DNA of the CDR3: TGCGCCAGCAGCCTCGACAGGGAAAAACTGTTTTTT.

This clone was seen only a few times. The chain employs TRBV5-1 and TRBJ2-2; TRBD2 might be the D (5 bases). Germline lookup yields CDR1 SGHRS and CDR2 YFSETQ. This CDR3 region has 17 residues. The V end was cut by 2 bases, the J end by 1 base, with 15 bases between. CDR3 protein: CASSFGSTAVNTGELFF. In DNA, the CDR3 is TGCGCCAGCAGCTTCGGCTCCACAGCGGTGAACACCGGGGAGCTGTTTTTT.

This CDR3 is CASSPGPGDNEQFF. CDR3 DNA sequence: TGCGCCAGCAGCCCTGGCCCGGGGGACAATGAGCAGTTCTTC. This chain uses TRBV5-1 with TRBJ2-1; tentative D call: TRBD2 (6 bases). This CDR3 contains 14 residues. The germline gives CDR1 SGHRS, CDR2 YFSETQ. V was clipped by 4 bases and J by 5 bases, with 13 bases between them.

J is TRBJ2-5 and V is TRBV7-3; TRBD1 agrees at 11 bases. This CDR3 comprises 15 residues. Trimming cost V 4 bases and J 4 bases; bases outside gene matches: 5. Germline V CDR1 and CDR2: SGHTA, FQGTGA. DNA for the CDR3: TGTGCCAGCAGCTGGACAGGGGGCGTAGGAGAGACCCAGTACTTC. Amino acids: CASSWTGGVGETQYF.

The genes are TRBV6-6 and TRBJ1-1; weak D call: TRBD1 (5 bases). CDR1 is MNHNY and CDR2 is SVGAGI in the germline V gene (reference sequence). The CDR3 length is 13 residues. V dropped 4 bases and J dropped 8 bases, with 14 bases sitting between them. Written as DNA, the CDR3 is TGTGCCAGCAGTTCCTCCTTCCGGACAGAAGCTTTCTTT. Translation gives CASSSSFRTEAFF.

The chain has TRBV18 and TRBJ1-2; D remains ambiguous. The germline V and J ends were trimmed by 1 base and 2 bases, with 11 bases remaining between them. CDR1 and CDR2 from the germline V gene are KGHSH and LQKENI. The CDR3 runs 15 residues. The CDR3 reads CASSPLGEPNYGYTF. The CDR3 region has the DNA TGTGCCAGCTCACCACTGGGAGAGCCCAACTATGGCTACACCTTC.

V is TRBV2 and J is TRBJ2-1; D unclear. The CDR3 consists of 14 residues. Germline CDR1 SNHLY, CDR2 FYNNEI. V was clipped by 3 bases and J by 5 bases, with 11 bases between them. Here the CDR3 reads CASSDRGGNNEQFF. The CDR3 DNA follows: TGTGCCAGCAGTGATCGCGGCGGTAACAATGAGCAGTTCTTC.